This T cell receptor beta chain emerged from a study of regulatory T cells in long-lasting Graves disease. About the research overall: Newly diagnosed Graves' patients had taken antithyroid drugs under 3 months.

Findings of the study overall: Persistent Graves' patients showed less TCR diversity than newly diagnosed ones. Persistent disease exhibited a predilection for TRBV28, TRBJ1-2 and TRBJ2-5.

Time point here: newly diagnosed GD, antithyroid drugs for less than 3 months. PBMC RNA served as the TCR library source. This clonotype appeared many times. Its antigen is unidentified. Arm-PCR with iRepertoire HTBI primers amplified the CDR3 regions for these TCR beta libraries. TCRdb recomputed calls from the multiplex PCR reads with MiXCR, one row per CDR3 protein. Of hundreds of thousands of distinct CDR3 sequences listed, around 17% are singletons. Trimming took 2 bases from V and 4 from J, leaving 17 bases between them. This CDR3 has 16 residues. Germline V CDR1 and CDR2: MDHEN, SYDVKM. These data are also associated with another study on T cells in Graves' hyperthyroidism and ophthalmopathy.

This chain connects TRBV28 to TRBJ1-2; no firm D call. Sequenced material: peripheral blood mononuclear cells (PBMCs), taken at new diagnosis, from a patient treated with antithyroid drugs. The clonotype was recovered from a woman aged 30 to 39 with Graves disease. CDR3 bases: TGTGCCAGCAGTTTAAGCCCCCAAGGGAGGAGCTATGGCTACACCTTC. This codes for CASSLSPQGRSYGYTF.